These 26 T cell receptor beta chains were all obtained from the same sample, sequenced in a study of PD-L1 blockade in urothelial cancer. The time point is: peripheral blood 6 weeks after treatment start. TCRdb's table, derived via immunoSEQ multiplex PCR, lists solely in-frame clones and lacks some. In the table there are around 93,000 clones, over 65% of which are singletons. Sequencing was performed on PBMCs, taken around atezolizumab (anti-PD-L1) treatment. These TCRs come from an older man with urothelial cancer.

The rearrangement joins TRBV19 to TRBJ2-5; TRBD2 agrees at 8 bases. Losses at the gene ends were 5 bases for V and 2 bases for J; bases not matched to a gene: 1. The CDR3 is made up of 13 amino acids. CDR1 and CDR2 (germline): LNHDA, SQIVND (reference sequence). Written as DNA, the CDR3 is TGTGCCAGTAGTCGGGGGGGGCAAGAGACCCAGTACTTC. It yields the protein CASSRGGQETQYF.

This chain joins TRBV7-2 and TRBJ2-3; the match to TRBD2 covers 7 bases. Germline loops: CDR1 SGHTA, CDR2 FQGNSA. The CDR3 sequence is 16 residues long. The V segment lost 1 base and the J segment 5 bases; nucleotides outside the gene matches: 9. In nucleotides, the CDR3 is TGTGCCAGCAGCTTAGGGGGAGGGCCAGGTATAGATACGCAGTATTTT. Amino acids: CASSLGGGPGIDTQYF.

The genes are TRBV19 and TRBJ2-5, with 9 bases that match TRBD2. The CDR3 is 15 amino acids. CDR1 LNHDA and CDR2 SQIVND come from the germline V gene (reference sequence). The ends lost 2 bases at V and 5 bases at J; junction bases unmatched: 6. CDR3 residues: CASSISGRTGETQYF. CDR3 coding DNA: TGTGCCAGTAGTATAAGCGGGAGGACGGGGGAGACCCAGTACTTC. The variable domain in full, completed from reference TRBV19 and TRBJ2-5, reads DGGITQSPKYLFRKEGQNVTLSCEQNLNHDAMYWYRQDPGQGLRLIYYSQIVNDFQKGDIAEGYSVSREKKESFPLTVTSAQKNPTAFYLCASSISGRTGETQYFGPGTRLLVL.

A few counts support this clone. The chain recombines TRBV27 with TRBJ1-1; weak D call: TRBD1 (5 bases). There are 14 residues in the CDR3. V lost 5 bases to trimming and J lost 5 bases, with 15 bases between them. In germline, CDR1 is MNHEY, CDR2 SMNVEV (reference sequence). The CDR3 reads CASSPPGRGTEAFF. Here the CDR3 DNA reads TGTGCCAGCAGTCCCCCAGGGCGAGGAACTGAAGCTTTCTTT.

The CDR3 DNA sequence: TGCACCAGCCTCGGACTAGCGGGACCTAGCTCCTACAATGAGCAGTTCTTC. It is translated as CTSLGLAGPSSYNEQFF. This chain connects TRBV1 to TRBJ2-1; TRBD2 is taken as the D call from the table, unchecked against the DNA. TRBV1 is noted as a pseudogene. The CDR3 sequence is 17 residues long.

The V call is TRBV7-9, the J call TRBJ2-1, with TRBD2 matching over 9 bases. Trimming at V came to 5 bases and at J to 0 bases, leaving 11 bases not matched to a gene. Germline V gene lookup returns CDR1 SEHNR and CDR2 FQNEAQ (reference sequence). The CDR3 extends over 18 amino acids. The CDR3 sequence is CASSPYGVAGASYNEQFF. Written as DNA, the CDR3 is TGTGCCAGCAGCCCCTACGGGGTAGCGGGAGCCTCCTACAATGAGCAGTTCTTC.

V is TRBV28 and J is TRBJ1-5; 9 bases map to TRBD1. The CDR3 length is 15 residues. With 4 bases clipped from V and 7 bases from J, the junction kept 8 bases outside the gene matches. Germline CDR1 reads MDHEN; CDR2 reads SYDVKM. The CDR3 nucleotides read TGTGCCAGCAGTTACTCGGGACAGGGATACCAGCCCCAGCATTTT. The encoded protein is CASSYSGQGYQPQHF.

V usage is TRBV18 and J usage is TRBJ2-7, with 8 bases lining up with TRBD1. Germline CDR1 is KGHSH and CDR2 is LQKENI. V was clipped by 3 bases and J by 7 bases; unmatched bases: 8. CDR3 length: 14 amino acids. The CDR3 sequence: CASSPGQAMGEQYF. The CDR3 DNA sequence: TGTGCCAGCTCACCGGGACAGGCCATGGGGGAGCAGTACTTC.

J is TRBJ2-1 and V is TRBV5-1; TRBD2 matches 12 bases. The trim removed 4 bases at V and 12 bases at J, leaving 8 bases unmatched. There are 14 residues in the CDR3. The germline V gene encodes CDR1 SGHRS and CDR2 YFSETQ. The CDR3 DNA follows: TGCGCCAGCAGCATCACTAGCGGGAGGACCGGGCAGTTCTTC. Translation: CASSITSGRTGQFF.

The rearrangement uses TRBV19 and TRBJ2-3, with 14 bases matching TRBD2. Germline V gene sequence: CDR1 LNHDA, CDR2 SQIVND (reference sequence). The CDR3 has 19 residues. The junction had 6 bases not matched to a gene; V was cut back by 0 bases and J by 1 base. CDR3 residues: CASSIEGLAGEVGTDTQYF. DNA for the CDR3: TGTGCCAGTAGTATAGAGGGACTAGCGGGAGAAGTCGGCACAGATACGCAGTATTTT.

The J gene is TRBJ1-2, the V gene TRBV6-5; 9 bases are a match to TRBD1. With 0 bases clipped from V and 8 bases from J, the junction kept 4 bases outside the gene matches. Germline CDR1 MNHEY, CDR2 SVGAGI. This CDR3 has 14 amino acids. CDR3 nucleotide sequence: TGTGCCAGCAGTTACTCAGGACAGGGGATCGGCTACACCTTC. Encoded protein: CASSYSGQGIGYTF.

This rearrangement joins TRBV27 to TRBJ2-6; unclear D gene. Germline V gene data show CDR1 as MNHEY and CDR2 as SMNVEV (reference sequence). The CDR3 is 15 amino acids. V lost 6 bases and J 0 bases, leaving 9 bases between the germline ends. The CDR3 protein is CASSPVLSGANVLTF. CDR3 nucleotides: TGTGCCAGCAGCCCCGTTCTCTCTGGGGCCAACGTCCTGACTTTC.

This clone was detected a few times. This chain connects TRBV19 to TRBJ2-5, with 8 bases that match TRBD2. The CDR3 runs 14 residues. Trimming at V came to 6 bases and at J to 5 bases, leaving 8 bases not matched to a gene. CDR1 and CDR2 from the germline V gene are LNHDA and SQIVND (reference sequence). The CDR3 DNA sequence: TGTGCCAGTAGGAGGCGGGGGGCGATGGAGACCCAGTACTTC. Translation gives CASRRRGAMETQYF.

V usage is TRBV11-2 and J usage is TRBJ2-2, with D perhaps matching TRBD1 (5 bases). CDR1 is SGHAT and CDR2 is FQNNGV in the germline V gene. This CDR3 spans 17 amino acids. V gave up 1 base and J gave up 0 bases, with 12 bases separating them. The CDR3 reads CASSLGGGDANTGELFF. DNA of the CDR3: TGTGCCAGCAGCTTAGGGGGCGGCGACGCGAACACCGGGGAGCTGTTTTTT.

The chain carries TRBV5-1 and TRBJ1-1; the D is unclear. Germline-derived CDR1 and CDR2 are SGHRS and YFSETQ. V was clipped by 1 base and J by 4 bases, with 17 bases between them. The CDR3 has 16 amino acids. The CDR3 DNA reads TGCGCCAGCAGCTTGTCCGGGGAGGCATTTGGCACTGAAGCTTTCTTT. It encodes CASSLSGEAFGTEAFF.

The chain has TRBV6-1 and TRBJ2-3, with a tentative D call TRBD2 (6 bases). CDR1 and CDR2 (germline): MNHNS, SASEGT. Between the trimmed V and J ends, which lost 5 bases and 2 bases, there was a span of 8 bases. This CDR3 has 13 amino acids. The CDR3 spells CASSSGDTDTQYF. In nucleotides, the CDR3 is TGTGCCAGCAGTTCGGGGGACACAGATACGCAGTATTTT.

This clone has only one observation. CDR3 region: CASSFSTGLNTEAFF. CDR3 DNA: TGTGCCAGCTCCTTTTCGACAGGGTTGAACACTGAAGCTTTCTTT. The rearrangement uses TRBV18 and TRBJ1-1; 7 bases align to TRBD1. Looked up from germline, CDR1 is KGHSH and CDR2 is LQKENI. This CDR3 is 15 amino acids long. With 6 bases clipped from V and 0 bases from J, the junction kept 7 bases outside the gene matches.

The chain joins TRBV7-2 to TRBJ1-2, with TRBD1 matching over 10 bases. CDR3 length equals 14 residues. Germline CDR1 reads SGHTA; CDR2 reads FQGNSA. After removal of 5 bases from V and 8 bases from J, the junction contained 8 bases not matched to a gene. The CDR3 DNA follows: TGTGCCAGCAGCCCCCGACAGGGGGCGCGAGGCTACACCTTC. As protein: CASSPRQGARGYTF.

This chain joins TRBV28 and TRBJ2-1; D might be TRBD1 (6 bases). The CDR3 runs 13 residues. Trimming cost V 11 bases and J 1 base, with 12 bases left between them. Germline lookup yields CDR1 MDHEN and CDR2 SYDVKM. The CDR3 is CAAIQGSYNEQFF. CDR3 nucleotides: TGTGCCGCAATACAGGGATCCTACAATGAGCAGTTCTTC.

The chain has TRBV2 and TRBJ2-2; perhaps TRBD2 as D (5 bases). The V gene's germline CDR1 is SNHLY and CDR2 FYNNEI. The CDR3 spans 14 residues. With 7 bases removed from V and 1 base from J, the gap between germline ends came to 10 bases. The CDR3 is CASKRDLNTGELFF. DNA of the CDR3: TGTGCCAGCAAGAGGGATTTGAACACCGGGGAGCTGTTTTTT.

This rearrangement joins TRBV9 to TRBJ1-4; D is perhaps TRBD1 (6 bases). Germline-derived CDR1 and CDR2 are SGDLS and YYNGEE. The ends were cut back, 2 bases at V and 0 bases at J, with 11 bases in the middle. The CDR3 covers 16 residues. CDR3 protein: CASSVDTGTTNEKLFF. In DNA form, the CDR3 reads TGTGCCAGCAGCGTCGACACAGGGACAACTAATGAAAAACTGTTTTTT.

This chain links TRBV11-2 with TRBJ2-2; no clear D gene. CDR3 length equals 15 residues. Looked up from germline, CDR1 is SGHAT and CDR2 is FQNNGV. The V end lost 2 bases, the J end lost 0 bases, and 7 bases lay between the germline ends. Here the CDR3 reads CASSLTTTNTGELFF. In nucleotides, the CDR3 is TGTGCCAGCAGCTTAACCACTACGAACACCGGGGAGCTGTTTTTT. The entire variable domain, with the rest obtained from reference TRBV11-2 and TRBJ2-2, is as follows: EAGVAQSPRYKIIEKRQSVAFWCNPISGHATLYWYQQILGQGPKLLIQFQNNGVVDDSQLPKDRFSAERLKGVDSTLKIQPAKLEDSAVYLCASSLTTTNTGELFFGEGSRLTVL.

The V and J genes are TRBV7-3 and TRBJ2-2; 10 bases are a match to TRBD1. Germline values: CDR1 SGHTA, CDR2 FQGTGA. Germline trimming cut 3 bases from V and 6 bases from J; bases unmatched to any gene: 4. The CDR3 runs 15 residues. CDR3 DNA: TGTGCCAGCAGCTTCGGACAGGGGGTGGCCGGGGAGCTGTTTTTT. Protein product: CASSFGQGVAGELFF.

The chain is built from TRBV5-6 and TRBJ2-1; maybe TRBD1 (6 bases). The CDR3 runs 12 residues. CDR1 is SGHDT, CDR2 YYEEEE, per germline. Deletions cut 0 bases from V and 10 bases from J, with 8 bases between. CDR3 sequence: CASSLGTAEQFF. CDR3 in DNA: TGTGCCAGCAGCTTGGGGACAGCCGAGCAGTTCTTC.

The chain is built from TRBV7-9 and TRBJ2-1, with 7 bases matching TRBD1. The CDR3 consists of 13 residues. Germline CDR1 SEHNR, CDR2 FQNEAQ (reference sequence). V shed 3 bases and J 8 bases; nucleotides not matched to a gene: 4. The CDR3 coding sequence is TGTGCCAGCAGCTTGGGACAGCCGGATGAGCAGTTCTTC. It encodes CASSLGQPDEQFF.

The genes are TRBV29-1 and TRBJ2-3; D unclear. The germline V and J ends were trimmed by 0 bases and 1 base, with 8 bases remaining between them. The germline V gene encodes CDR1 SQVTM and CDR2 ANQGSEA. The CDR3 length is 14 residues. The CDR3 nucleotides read TGCAGCGTTGAAGATTTCACACGCACAGATACGCAGTATTTT. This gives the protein CSVEDFTRTDTQYF.